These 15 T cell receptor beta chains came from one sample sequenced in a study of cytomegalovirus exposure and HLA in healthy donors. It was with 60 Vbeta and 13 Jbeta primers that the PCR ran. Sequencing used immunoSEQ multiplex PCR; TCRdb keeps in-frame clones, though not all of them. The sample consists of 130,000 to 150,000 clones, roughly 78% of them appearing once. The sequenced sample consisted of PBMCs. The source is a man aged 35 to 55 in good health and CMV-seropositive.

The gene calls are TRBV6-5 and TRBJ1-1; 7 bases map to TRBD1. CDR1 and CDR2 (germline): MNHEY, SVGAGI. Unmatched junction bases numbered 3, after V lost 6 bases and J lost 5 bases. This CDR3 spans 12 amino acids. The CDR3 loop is CASRPTGTEAFF. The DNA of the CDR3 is TGTGCCAGCAGGCCGACAGGGACTGAAGCTTTCTTT.

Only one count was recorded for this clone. As DNA, the CDR3 is TGTGCCAGCAGCCGGGAGGACTATGGCTACACCTTC. This sequence encodes CASSREDYGYTF. The chain uses TRBV9 and TRBJ1-2; D not resolved. Germline V gene data show CDR1 as SGDLS and CDR2 as YYNGEE. V was shortened by 4 bases and J by 3 bases, with 7 bases between the two germline ends. This CDR3 region has 12 residues.

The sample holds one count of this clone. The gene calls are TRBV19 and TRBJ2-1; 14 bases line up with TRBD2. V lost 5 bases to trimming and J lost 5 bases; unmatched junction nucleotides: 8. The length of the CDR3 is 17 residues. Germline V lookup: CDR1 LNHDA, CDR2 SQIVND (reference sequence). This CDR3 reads CASSPRGLAGEDNEQFF. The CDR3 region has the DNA TGTGCCAGTAGTCCCCGGGGACTAGCGGGAGAAGACAATGAGCAGTTCTTC.

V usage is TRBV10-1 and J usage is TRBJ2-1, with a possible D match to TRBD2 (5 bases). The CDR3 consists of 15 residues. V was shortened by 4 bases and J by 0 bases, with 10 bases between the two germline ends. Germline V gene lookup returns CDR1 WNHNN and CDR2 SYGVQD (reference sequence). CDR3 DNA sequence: TGCGCCAGCAGTGGAGGGCGAGGCTCCTACAATGAGCAGTTCTTC. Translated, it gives CASSGGRGSYNEQFF.

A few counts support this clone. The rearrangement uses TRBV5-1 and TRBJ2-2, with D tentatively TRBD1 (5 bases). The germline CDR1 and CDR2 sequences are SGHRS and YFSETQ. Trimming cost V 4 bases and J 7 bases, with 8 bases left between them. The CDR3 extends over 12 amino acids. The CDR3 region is CASSQDSGELFF. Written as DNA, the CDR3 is TGCGCCAGCAGCCAAGACAGCGGGGAGCTGTTTTTT.

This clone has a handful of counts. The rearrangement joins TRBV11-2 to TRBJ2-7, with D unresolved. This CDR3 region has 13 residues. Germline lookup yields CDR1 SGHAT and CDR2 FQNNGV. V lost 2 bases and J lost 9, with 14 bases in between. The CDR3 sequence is CASSLNFQRAQYF. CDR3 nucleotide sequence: TGTGCCAGCAGCTTAAATTTCCAGCGTGCGCAGTACTTC.

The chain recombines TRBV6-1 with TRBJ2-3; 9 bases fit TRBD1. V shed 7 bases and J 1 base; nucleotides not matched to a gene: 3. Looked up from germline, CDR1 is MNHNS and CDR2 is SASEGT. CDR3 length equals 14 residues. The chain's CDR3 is CASIRDRGTDTQYF. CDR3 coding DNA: TGTGCCAGCATCCGGGACAGGGGCACAGATACGCAGTATTTT.

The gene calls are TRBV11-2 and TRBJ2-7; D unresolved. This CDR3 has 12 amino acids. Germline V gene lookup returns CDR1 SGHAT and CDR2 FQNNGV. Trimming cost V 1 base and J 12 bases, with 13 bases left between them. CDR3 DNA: TGTGCCAGCAGCTTAGCCACCTTGAGCGCGTACTTC. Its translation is CASSLATLSAYF. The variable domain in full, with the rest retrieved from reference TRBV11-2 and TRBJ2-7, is EAGVAQSPRYKIIEKRQSVAFWCNPISGHATLYWYQQILGQGPKLLIQFQNNGVVDDSQLPKDRFSAERLKGVDSTLKIQPAKLEDSAVYLCASSLATLSAYFGPGTRLTVT.

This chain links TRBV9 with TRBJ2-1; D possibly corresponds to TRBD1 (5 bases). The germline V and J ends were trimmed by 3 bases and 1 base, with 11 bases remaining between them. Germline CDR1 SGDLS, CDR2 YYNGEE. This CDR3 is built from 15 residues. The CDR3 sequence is CASSGTGHSYNEQFF. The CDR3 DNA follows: TGTGCCAGCAGCGGAACAGGTCATTCCTACAATGAGCAGTTCTTC.

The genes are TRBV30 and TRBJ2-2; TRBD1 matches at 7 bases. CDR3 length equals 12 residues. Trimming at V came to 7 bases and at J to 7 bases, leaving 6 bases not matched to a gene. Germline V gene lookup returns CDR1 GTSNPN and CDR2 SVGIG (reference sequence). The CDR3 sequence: CAYNRGHGELFF. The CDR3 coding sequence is TGTGCCTACAATAGGGGGCACGGGGAGCTGTTTTTT.

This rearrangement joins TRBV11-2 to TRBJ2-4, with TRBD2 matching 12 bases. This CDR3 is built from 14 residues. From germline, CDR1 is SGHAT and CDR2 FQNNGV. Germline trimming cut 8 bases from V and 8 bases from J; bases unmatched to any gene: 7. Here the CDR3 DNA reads TGTGCCAGCGCCACGACTAGCGGGAGTTACATTCAGTACTTC. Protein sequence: CASATTSGSYIQYF.

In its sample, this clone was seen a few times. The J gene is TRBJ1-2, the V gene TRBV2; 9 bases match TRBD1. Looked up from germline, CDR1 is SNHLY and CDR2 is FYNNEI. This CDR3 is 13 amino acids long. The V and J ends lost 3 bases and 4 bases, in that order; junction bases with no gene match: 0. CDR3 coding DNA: TGTGCCAGCAGTGAGGACAGGGGCTATGGCTACACCTTC. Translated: CASSEDRGYGYTF.

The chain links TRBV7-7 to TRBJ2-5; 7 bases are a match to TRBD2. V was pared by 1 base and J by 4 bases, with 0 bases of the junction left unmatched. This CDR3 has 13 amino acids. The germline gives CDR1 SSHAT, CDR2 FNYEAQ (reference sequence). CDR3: CASSLGLAETQYF. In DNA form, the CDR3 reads TGTGCCAGCAGCTTAGGACTAGCAGAGACCCAGTACTTC.

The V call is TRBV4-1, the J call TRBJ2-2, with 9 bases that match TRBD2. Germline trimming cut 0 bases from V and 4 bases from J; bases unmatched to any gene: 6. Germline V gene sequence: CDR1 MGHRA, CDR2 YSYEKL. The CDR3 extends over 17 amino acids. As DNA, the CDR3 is TGCGCCAGCAGCCAAGATTTGGGACTAGCAGTCACCGGGGAGCTGTTTTTT. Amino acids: CASSQDLGLAVTGELFF.

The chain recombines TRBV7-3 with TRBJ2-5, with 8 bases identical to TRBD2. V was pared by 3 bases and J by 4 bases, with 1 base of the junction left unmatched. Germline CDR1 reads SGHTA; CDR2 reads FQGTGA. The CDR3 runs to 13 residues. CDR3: CASSLLAGETQYF. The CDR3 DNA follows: TGTGCCAGCAGCTTGCTAGCGGGAGAGACCCAGTACTTC.